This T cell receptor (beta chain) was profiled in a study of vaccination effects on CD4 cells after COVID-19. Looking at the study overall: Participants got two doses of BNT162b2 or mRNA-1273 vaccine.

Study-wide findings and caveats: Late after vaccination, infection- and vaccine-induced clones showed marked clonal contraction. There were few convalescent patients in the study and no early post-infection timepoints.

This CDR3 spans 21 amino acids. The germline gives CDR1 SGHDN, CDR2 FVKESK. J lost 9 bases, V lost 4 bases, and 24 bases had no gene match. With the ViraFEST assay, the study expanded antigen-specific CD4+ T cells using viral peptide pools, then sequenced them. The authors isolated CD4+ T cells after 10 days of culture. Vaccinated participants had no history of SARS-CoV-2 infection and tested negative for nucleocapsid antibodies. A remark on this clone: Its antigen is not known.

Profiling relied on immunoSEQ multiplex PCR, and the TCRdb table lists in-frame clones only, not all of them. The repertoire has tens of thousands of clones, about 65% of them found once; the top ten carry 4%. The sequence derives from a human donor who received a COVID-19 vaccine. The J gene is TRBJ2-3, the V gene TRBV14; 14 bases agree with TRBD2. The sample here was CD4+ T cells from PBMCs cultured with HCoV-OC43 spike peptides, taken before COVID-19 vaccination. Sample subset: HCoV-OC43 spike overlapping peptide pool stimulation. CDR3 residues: CASSPRQRQGPGTSGGGTQYF. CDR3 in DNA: TGTGCCAGCAGCCCCCGACAAAGACAGGGCCCCGGGACTAGCGGGGGCGGGACGCAGTATTTT. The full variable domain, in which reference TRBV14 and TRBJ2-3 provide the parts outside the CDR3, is EAGVTQFPSHSVIEKGQTVTLRCDPISGHDNLYWYRRVMGKEIKFLLHFVKESKQDESGMPNNRFLAERTGGTYSTLKVQPAELEDSGVYFCASSPRQRQGPGTSGGGTQYFGPGTRLTVL.